A single sample is the source of the 11 T cell receptor beta chains below, sequenced in a study of spatial heterogeneity in lung cancer. MiXCR, run by TCRdb on the 5' RACE reads, gives a single entry per CDR3 protein. The sample contains about 2,700 distinct CDR3 sequences, about 11% of which appear only once. Time point defined: sample taken at primary tumor resection. Study-wide findings and caveats: Counts that tracked tumor mutation counts were those of expanded intratumoral alpha and beta TCRs.

These receptors are not linked to any known antigen. The starting material was lung tumor tissue, obtained at surgery. These receptors originate from a female donor with early-stage non-small cell lung cancer.

This clonotype is deemed medium-sized (0.01 to 0.1%). V is TRBV5-4 and J is TRBJ1-6; D gene uncertain. V was trimmed by 4 bases and J by 0 bases, leaving 17 bases between them. The CDR3 is made up of 18 amino acids. Per germline, CDR1 SGHNT and CDR2 YYREEE (reference sequence). Written as DNA, the CDR3 is TGTGCCAGCAGCCCTCAACTCACACGTGGCTCCTATAATTCACCCCTCCACTTT. Encoded protein: CASSPQLTRGSYNSPLHF. Based on the CDR3 plus reference TRBV5-4 and TRBJ1-6, the full variable domain is ETGVTQSPTHLIKTRGQQVTLRCSSQSGHNTVSWYQQALGQGPQFIFQYYREEENGRGNFPPRFSGLQFPNYSSELNVNALELDDSALYLCASSPQLTRGSYNSPLHFGNGTRLTVT.

This clonotype is termed medium-sized. The chain links TRBV7-2 to TRBJ2-1; 7 bases line up with TRBD2. Germline CDR1 and CDR2: SGHTA and FQGNSA. The CDR3 is 14 residues long. V shed 4 bases, J shed 10 bases, and the junction held 10 bases outside the gene matches. The CDR3 DNA is TGTGCCAGCAGCTGGGCCCACCGGGACTACGAGCAGTTCTTC. Protein sequence: CASSWAHRDYEQFF.

In its sample, this clonotype is medium-sized. The rearrangement uses TRBV6-1 and TRBJ2-2; 7 nucleotides agree with TRBD1. The CDR3 spans 15 residues. V lost 6 bases and J lost 6; bases outside the gene matches: 10. CDR1 is MNHNS and CDR2 is SASEGT in the germline V gene. CDR3 DNA: TGTGCCAGCAGAAAGGGACAGTCCTTTCCCGGGGAGCTGTTTTTT. Residues: CASRKGQSFPGELFF.

In its sample, this clonotype ranks as medium-sized. The chain's CDR3 is CASNSRGSGEETQYF. The DNA for the CDR3 is TGTGCCAGCAACTCAAGGGGTAGCGGGGAAGAGACCCAGTACTTC. The chain links TRBV3-1 to TRBJ2-5, with TRBD2 matching over 8 bases. The CDR3 covers 15 residues. V shed 7 bases, J shed 3 bases, and the junction held 10 bases outside the gene matches. CDR1 LGHDT and CDR2 YNNKEL come from the germline V gene (reference sequence).

This clonotype is classed as medium-sized (0.01 to 0.1%). The chain uses TRBV20-1 and TRBJ2-7; 8 bases are shared with TRBD2. V was pared by 1 base and J by 0 bases, with 5 bases of the junction left unmatched. This CDR3 spans 15 amino acids. CDR1 is DFQATT, CDR2 SNEGSKA, per germline (reference sequence). CDR3 in amino acids: CSARVVREDSYEQYF. The CDR3 nucleotides read TGCAGTGCTAGAGTTGTGCGGGAGGACTCCTACGAGCAGTACTTC.

The table lists this clonotype with a few counts. V and J are TRBV25-1 and TRBJ2-1; tentatively, D is TRBD2 (5 bases). The CDR3 is 16 residues long. The germline V gene encodes CDR1 MGHDK and CDR2 SYGVNS. V was clipped by 3 bases and J by 0 bases, with 12 bases between them. The CDR3 DNA reads TGTGCCAGCAGTGATAGCCAGCGGTTCTCCTACAATGAGCAGTTCTTC. Translating it yields CASSDSQRFSYNEQFF.

Judged by abundance, this clonotype is medium-sized. The chain uses TRBV12-3 or TRBV12-4 and TRBJ2-7; D is unclear. This CDR3 is 11 amino acids long. Trimming left V 5 bases short and J 2 bases short, with 4 bases between. Here the CDR3 DNA reads TGTGCCAGCAGTCCGGCCTACGAGCAGTACTTC. As protein: CASSPAYEQYF.

This clonotype counts as medium-sized. The chain links TRBV6-2 or TRBV6-3 to TRBJ1-5, with D unclear. The CDR3 runs to 12 residues. Germline CDR1 and CDR2: MNHEY and SVGEGT. The V end lost 10 bases, the J end lost 4 bases, and 11 bases lay between the germline ends. The DNA for the CDR3 is TGTGCCACCGGCGAACCAAATCAGCCCCAGCATTTT. The encoded protein is CATGEPNQPQHF.

This clonotype is medium-sized within its sample. This rearrangement joins TRBV12-3 or TRBV12-4 to TRBJ2-5; D remains unclear. V lost 5 bases, J lost 2 bases, and 9 bases lay in between. The CDR3 runs to 13 residues. The CDR3 loop is CASSPKRQETQYF. CDR3 sequence (DNA): TGTGCCAGCAGTCCGAAGAGACAAGAGACCCAGTACTTC.

The V and J genes are TRBV20-1 and TRBJ1-6, with 9 bases that match TRBD1. J lost 17 bases, V lost 6 bases, and 14 bases had no gene match. CDR1 is DFQATT and CDR2 is SNEGSKA in the germline V gene (reference sequence). This CDR3 region has 13 residues. The CDR3 reads CSASTGGLPMIHF. As DNA, the CDR3 is TGCAGTGCCTCGACAGGGGGGCTCCCCATGATCCACTTT.

J is TRBJ1-2 and V is TRBV25-1; 12 bases match TRBD1. V was pared by 1 base and J by 6 bases, with 3 bases of the junction left unmatched. CDR3 length equals 15 residues. From germline, CDR1 is MGHDK and CDR2 SYGVNS. CDR3 nucleotide sequence: TGTGCCAGCAGTGAATGGGACAGGGGGCTCGATGGCTACACCTTC. Translation: CASSEWDRGLDGYTF.